Following are 10 T cell receptor beta chains from one sample sequenced in a study of human T cells and chemical hapten exposure. Time point in this sample: patch test 2, 6 weeks after DPC sensitization. Treatment here: therapeutic diphenylcyclopropenone sensitization with weekly scalp DPC. MiXCR was run by TCRdb on the RACE reads, yielding one entry per CDR3 protein. The data contain roughly 120,000 distinct CDR3 sequences, approximately 8.8% of them singletons. The specimen was whole blood, collected in connection with sensitization to the hapten diphenylcyclopropenone (DPC). These receptors came from a woman in her thirties or forties with alopecia areata. Some clones in this sample may be carry-over from other donors' samples.

The chain links TRBV5-1 to TRBJ1-2; possibly TRBD1 for D (5 bases). V was clipped by 3 bases and J by 3 bases, with 18 bases between them. Germline assignment: CDR1 SGHRS and CDR2 YFSETQ. The CDR3 spans 16 residues. The CDR3 loop is CASSSGQLSRHYGYTF. As DNA, the CDR3 is TGCGCCAGCAGCTCCGGACAACTATCCCGCCACTATGGCTACACCTTC.

This clonotype was counted many times. The chain recombines TRBV11-2 with TRBJ2-3; unclear D gene. Germline-derived CDR1 and CDR2 are SGHAT and FQNNGV. Trimming shortened V by 1 base and J by 6 bases, and 11 bases separated the two germline ends. This CDR3 has 14 residues. The CDR3, as DNA: TGTGCCAGCAGCTTAGGATTTGGGTTGGATACGCAGTATTTT. Its translation: CASSLGFGLDTQYF.

The chain uses TRBV2 and TRBJ2-2; TRBD1 might be the D (5 bases). V was trimmed by 7 bases and J by 3 bases, leaving 15 bases between them. Germline V gene lookup returns CDR1 SNHLY and CDR2 FYNNEI. The CDR3 runs to 15 residues. The CDR3 nucleotides are TGTGCCAGCAAGAGGACACCCGGGTACACCGGGGAGCTGTTTTTT. This codes for CASKRTPGYTGELFF.

CDR3 protein: CASSRTGWEYTDTQYF. As DNA, the CDR3 is TGTGCCAGCAGTCGGACAGGATGGGAGTACACAGATACGCAGTATTTT. This chain connects TRBV7-9 to TRBJ2-3, with TRBD1 matching over 7 bases. Trimming took 6 bases from V and 2 from J; bases not matched to a gene: 11. CDR3 length: 16 residues. CDR1 and CDR2 from the germline V gene are SEHNR and FQNEAQ (reference sequence).

This clonotype was seen a few times. The chain has TRBV29-1 and TRBJ2-5; D is possibly TRBD2 (6 bases). V was clipped by 4 bases and J by 5 bases, with 20 bases between them. The CDR3 consists of 15 residues. Per germline, CDR1 SQVTM and CDR2 ANQGSEA. The DNA of the CDR3 is TGCAGCGTTGGTAAATCGAATCGGGGGAACGAGACCCAGTACTTC. It is translated as CSVGKSNRGNETQYF.

The CDR3 loop reads CASRAATTGELFF. In DNA, the CDR3 is TGTGCCAGCAGGGCAGCCACCACCGGGGAGCTGTTTTTT. The V and J genes are TRBV28 and TRBJ2-2; D not certain. Germline CDR1 MDHEN, CDR2 SYDVKM. The length of the CDR3 is 13 residues. V was pared by 6 bases and J by 4 bases, with 9 bases between.

The table lists this clonotype with many counts. This chain connects TRBV7-2 to TRBJ1-2; D unclear. This CDR3 has 14 residues. Looked up from germline, CDR1 is SGHTA and CDR2 is FQGNSA. Trimming stripped 5 bases from V and 4 bases from J, with 14 bases between. DNA of the CDR3: TGTGCCAGCAGCCTATTTACAGATAGCTATGGCTACACCTTC. It codes for CASSLFTDSYGYTF. Supplemented by reference TRBV7-2 and TRBJ1-2, the full variable domain reads GAGVSQSPSNKVTEKGKDVELRCDPISGHTALYWYRQSLGQGLEFLIYFQGNSAPDKSGLPSDRFSAERTGGSVSTLTIQRTQQEDSAVYLCASSLFTDSYGYTFGSGTRLTVV.

This sequence joins TRBV6-2 or TRBV6-3 and TRBJ2-7; D unresolved. V was trimmed by 7 bases and J by 4 bases, leaving 11 bases between them. Germline V lookup: CDR1 MNHEY, CDR2 SVGEGT. CDR3 length: 12 residues. This chain's CDR3 is CASTKFGYEQYF. The CDR3 DNA reads as TGTGCCAGCACGAAGTTCGGTTACGAGCAGTACTTC.

This chain joins TRBV10-3 and TRBJ1-3; maybe TRBD1 (6 bases). Trimming took off 3 bases at V and 1 base at J, with 7 bases between the two ends. The length of the CDR3 is 14 residues. The germline gives CDR1 ENHRY, CDR2 SYGVKD. The CDR3 region has the DNA TGTGCCATCAGTGATACAGGGTCTGGAAACACCATATATTTT. Translating it yields CAISDTGSGNTIYF.

DNA of the CDR3: TGTGCCAGCAGCCAAGATTCAATTGGGACTGGGGCCCCCTACGAGCAGTACTTC. Its translation: CASSQDSIGTGAPYEQYF. The rearrangement joins TRBV4-2 to TRBJ2-7; D may be TRBD2 (6 bases). There are 18 residues in the CDR3. Germline CDR1 is LGHNA and CDR2 is YNFKEQ. Trimming cost V 0 bases and J 2 bases, with 20 bases left between them.